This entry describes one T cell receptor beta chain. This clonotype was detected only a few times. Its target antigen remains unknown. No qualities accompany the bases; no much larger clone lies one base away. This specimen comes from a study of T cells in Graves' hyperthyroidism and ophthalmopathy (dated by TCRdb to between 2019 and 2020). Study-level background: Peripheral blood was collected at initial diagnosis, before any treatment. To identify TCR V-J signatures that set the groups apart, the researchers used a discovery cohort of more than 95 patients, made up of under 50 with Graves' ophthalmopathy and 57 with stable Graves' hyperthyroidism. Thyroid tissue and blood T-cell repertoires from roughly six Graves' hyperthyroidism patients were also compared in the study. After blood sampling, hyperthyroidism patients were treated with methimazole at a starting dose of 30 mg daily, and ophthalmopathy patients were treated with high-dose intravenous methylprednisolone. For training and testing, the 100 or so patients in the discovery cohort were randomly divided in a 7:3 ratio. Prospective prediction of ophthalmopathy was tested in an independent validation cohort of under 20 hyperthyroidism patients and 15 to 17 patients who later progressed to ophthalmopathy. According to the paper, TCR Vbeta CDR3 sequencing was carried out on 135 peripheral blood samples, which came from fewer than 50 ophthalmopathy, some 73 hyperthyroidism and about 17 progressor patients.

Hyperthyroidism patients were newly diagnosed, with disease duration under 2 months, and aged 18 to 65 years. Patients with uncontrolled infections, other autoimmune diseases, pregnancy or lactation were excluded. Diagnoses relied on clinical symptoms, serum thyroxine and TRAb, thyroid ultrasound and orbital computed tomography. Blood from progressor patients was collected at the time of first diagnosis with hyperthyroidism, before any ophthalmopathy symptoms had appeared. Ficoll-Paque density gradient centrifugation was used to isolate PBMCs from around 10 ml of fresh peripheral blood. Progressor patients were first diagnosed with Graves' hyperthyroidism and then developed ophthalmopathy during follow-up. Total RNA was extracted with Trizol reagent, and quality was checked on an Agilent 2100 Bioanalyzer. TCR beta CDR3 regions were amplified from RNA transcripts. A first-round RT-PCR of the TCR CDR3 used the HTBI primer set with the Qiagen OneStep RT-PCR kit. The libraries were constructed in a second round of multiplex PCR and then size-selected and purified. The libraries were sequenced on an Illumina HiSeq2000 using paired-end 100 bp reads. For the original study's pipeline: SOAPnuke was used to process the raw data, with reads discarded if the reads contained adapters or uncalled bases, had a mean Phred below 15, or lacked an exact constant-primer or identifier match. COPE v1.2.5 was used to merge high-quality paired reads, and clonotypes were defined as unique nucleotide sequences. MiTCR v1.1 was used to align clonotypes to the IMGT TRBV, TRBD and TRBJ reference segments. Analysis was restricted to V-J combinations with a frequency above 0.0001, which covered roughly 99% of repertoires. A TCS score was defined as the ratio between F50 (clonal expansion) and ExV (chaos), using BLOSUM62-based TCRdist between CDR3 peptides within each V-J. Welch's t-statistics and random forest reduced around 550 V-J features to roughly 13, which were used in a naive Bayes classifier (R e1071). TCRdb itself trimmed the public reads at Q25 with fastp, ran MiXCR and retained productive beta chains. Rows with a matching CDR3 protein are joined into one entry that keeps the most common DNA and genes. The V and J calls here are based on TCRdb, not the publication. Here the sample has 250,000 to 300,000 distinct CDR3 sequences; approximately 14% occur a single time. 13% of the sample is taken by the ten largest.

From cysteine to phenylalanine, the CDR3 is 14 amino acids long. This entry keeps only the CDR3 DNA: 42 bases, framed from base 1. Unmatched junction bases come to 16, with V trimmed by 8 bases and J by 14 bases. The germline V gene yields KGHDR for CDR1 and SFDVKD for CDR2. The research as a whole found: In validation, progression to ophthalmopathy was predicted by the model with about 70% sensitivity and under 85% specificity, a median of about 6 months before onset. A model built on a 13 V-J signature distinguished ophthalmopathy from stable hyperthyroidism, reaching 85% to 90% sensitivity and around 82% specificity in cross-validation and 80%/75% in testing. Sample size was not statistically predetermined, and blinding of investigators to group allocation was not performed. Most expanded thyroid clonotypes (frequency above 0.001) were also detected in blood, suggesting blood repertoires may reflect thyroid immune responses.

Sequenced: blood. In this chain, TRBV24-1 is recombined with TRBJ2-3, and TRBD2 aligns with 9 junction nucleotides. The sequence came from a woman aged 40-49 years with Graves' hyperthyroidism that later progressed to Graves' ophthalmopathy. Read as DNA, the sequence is TGTGCCACCACCGGGGGAATAGCGGGAGTGGGGGTGTATTTT. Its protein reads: CATTGGIAGVGVYF.